A single sample gave rise to the 24 T cell receptor beta chains below, sequenced in a study of regulatory T cells in long-lasting Graves disease. Noted time point: persistent/refractory GD, antithyroid drugs over 5 years with positive TRAb. The authors made the TCR library using RNA they extracted from PBMCs. Arm-PCR of CDR3 regions and iRepertoire HTBI primers were used to build TCR beta libraries. TCRdb called the multiplex PCR reads again in MiXCR, with one record for every CDR3 protein. The sample shows a few hundred thousand distinct CDR3 sequences, around a fifth of them seen only once. Source: peripheral blood mononuclear cells (PBMCs), taken when the disease was refractory, from a patient treated with antithyroid drugs. The receptors were sampled from a female donor with Graves disease.

This clonotype was seen a few times. This rearrangement joins TRBV7-9 to TRBJ2-5; unclear D gene. The CDR3 is 13 residues long. Germline loops: CDR1 SEHNR, CDR2 FQNEAQ (reference sequence). The V end was cut by 4 bases, the J end by 3 bases, with 9 bases between. DNA of the CDR3: TGTGCCAGCAGCTCCCATGGAGAAGAGACCCAGTACTTC. It translates to CASSSHGEETQYF.

The chain couples TRBV25-1 to TRBJ1-1; no clear D gene. CDR3 size: 14 residues. Trimming cost V 0 bases and J 5 bases, with 10 bases left between them. Germline CDR1 reads MGHDK; CDR2 reads SYGVNS. The CDR3 coding sequence is TGTGCCAGCAGTGAATATAGGGCTGGTACTGAAGCTTTCTTT. It translates to CASSEYRAGTEAFF.

This clonotype was seen ten or more times. The rearrangement joins TRBV11-2 to TRBJ1-1; no clear D gene. V lost 5 bases and J 0 bases, leaving 7 bases between the germline ends. The CDR3 contains 13 residues. Germline CDR1 and CDR2: SGHAT and FQNNGV. DNA of the CDR3: TGTGCCAGCAGCCCAACATTGAACACTGAAGCTTTCTTT. Its translation: CASSPTLNTEAFF.

This chain uses TRBV28 with TRBJ2-1; 7 positions match TRBD2. Trimming took 6 bases from V and 8 from J; bases not matched to a gene: 13. CDR1 is MDHEN and CDR2 is SYDVKM in the germline V gene. This CDR3 contains 15 residues. CDR3: CASRQAGIGRDEQFF. CDR3 in DNA: TGTGCCAGCAGACAAGCGGGAATAGGCCGGGATGAGCAGTTCTTC. Drawing the rest from reference TRBV28 and TRBJ2-1, the complete variable domain is DVKVTQSSRYLVKRTGEKVFLECVQDMDHENMFWYRQDPGLGLRLIYFSYDVKMKEKGDIPEGYSVSREKKERFSLILESASTNQTSMYLCASRQAGIGRDEQFFGPGTRLTVL.

This clonotype was seen repeatedly, ten times or more. V usage is TRBV28 and J usage is TRBJ2-7; TRBD2 might be the D (6 bases). Germline lookup yields CDR1 MDHEN and CDR2 SYDVKM. This CDR3 spans 15 amino acids. V lost 7 bases and J 0 bases, leaving 16 bases between the germline ends. The DNA for the CDR3 is TGTGCCAGCATCGGCCAGGACTATGTCTCCTACGAGCAGTACTTC. Encoded protein: CASIGQDYVSYEQYF.

A word on this clonotype: Germline is not matched at one junction end, which may reflect a read error. The chain joins TRBV3-1 to TRBJ2-5, with TRBD2 identical over 9 bases. The CDR3 runs to 16 residues. Germline V lookup: CDR1 LGHDT, CDR2 YNNKEL (reference sequence). The CDR3 region is CASSQGLAGYQETQHF. The CDR3 DNA is TGTGCCAGCAGCCAAGGTCTAGCGGGGTACCAAGAGACCCAGCACTTC.

This clonotype has a handful of counts. This chain joins TRBV15 and TRBJ2-7; D is perhaps TRBD1 or TRBD2 (5 bases each). CDR3 length: 12 amino acids. Trimming removed 0 bases from V and 6 bases from J, with 6 bases in between. Germline lookup yields CDR1 LNHNV and CDR2 YYDKDF (reference sequence). The DNA for the CDR3 is TGTGCCACCAGCAGAGATGGGGGCGAGCAGTACTTC. It translates to CATSRDGGEQYF.

As to this clonotype: A read error may explain this, as a much larger clone is one base away. The chain has TRBV5-1 and TRBJ2-2; possibly TRBD2 for D (6 bases). CDR1 and CDR2 (germline): SGHRS, YFSETQ. The CDR3 has 15 amino acids. The CDR3 region is CASSFSGKNTGGLFF. CDR3 nucleotide sequence: TGCGCCAGCAGCTTCTCAGGGAAAAACACCGGGGGGCTGTTTTTT.

V usage is TRBV29-1 and J usage is TRBJ1-2, with 9 nucleotides matching TRBD1. The germline V gene has CDR1 SQVTM and CDR2 ANQGSEA. V trimming: 7 bases; J trimming: 3 bases; junction bases outside the gene matches: 6. The length of the CDR3 is 13 residues. CDR3 in DNA: TGCAGCGCTCTCACAGGGGGCGACTATGGCTACACCTTC. This encodes CSALTGGDYGYTF.

This clonotype was seen many times. V gene TRBV6-5 combines with J gene TRBJ1-1, with D possibly being TRBD1 (5 bases). Germline V gene sequence: CDR1 MNHEY, CDR2 SVGAGI. CDR3 length: 13 residues. The V end lost 2 bases, the J end lost 9 bases, and 13 bases lay between the germline ends. The CDR3 spells CASSYNGPGKAFF. In DNA, the CDR3 is TGTGCCAGCAGTTACAACGGGCCAGGGAAAGCTTTCTTT.

This clonotype was found many times. The chain has TRBV24-1 and TRBJ1-1; 7 positions agree with TRBD1. Looked up from germline, CDR1 is KGHDR and CDR2 is SFDVKD. The CDR3 contains 15 residues. Trimming removed 4 bases from V and 4 bases from J; junction bases left unmatched: 8. CDR3 DNA: TGTGCCACCAGTGACCAAACAGGGGTTAGCACTGAAGCTTTCTTT. Translation gives CATSDQTGVSTEAFF.

Ten or more counts support this clonotype. The V gene is TRBV19, the J gene TRBJ2-5; D uncertain. V lost 6 bases to trimming and J lost 0 bases, with 11 bases between them. Germline V CDR1 and CDR2: LNHDA, SQIVND (reference sequence). CDR3 length equals 14 residues. The CDR3 DNA reads TGTGCCAGTAGCTGGACGGCGTACCAAGAGACCCAGTACTTC. Translation: CASSWTAYQETQYF.

This clonotype was counted at least ten times. The rearrangement joins TRBV20-1 to TRBJ2-7; TRBD1 matches 7 bases. The germline V gene encodes CDR1 DFQATT and CDR2 SNEGSKA (reference sequence). V dropped 0 bases and J dropped 6; count of bases not matched to a gene: 8. The CDR3 spans 14 residues. The CDR3 protein is CSARDLGTVGEQYF. CDR3 in DNA: TGCAGTGCTAGAGATCTGGGGACAGTGGGCGAGCAGTACTTC.

Concerning this clonotype itself: The junction does not match germline at one end; this may be a read error. The CDR3: CASRSGYSDQPQHF. CDR3 coding DNA: TGTGCCAGCAGAAGTGGTTATAGCGATCAGCCCCAGCATTTT. The chain links TRBV27 to TRBJ1-5; D gene unclear. CDR1 is MNHEY and CDR2 is SMNVEV in the germline V gene (reference sequence). The CDR3 contains 14 residues.

This clonotype was detected only a few times. V is TRBV20-1 and J is TRBJ1-5; D perhaps matches TRBD1 (5 bases). Per the germline V gene, CDR1 is DFQATT and CDR2 is SNEGSKA (reference sequence). The CDR3 totals 14 residues. The V end was cut by 0 bases, the J end by 5 bases, with 11 bases between. Here the CDR3 DNA reads TGCAGTGCTAGAGATCACGGGGGAGATCAGCCCCAGCATTTT. Residues: CSARDHGGDQPQHF.

This clonotype has a handful of counts. The chain employs TRBV6-2 or TRBV6-3 and TRBJ1-5, with 7 bases that match TRBD1. The length of the CDR3 is 16 residues. Germline V gene data show CDR1 as MNHEY and CDR2 as SVGEGT. V shed 6 bases, J shed 5 bases, and the junction held 13 bases outside the gene matches. As DNA, the CDR3 is TGTGCCAGCAGCCCCATGGGAGGGGGCAGTTATCAGCCCCAGCATTTT. This encodes CASSPMGGGSYQPQHF.

This clonotype was seen repeatedly, ten times or more. The rearrangement links TRBV29-1 to TRBJ1-1; D is unresolved. V lost 6 bases and J lost 1, with 12 bases in between. Per the germline V gene, CDR1 is SQVTM and CDR2 is ANQGSEA. This CDR3 region has 13 residues. In nucleotides, the CDR3 is TGCAGCGTCGGCCGGGCCTCGAACACTGAAGCTTTCTTT. This codes for CSVGRASNTEAFF.

Many counts were recorded for this clonotype. In nucleotides, the CDR3 is TGCAGTGCTAGAGATCCGGGCAGGCCCTACGAGCAGTACTTC. This translates into CSARDPGRPYEQYF. V gene TRBV20-1 combines with J gene TRBJ2-7, with D unresolved. The V end lost 0 bases, the J end lost 2 bases, and 11 bases lay between the germline ends. Germline V gene lookup returns CDR1 DFQATT and CDR2 SNEGSKA (reference sequence). The CDR3 has 14 residues.

This clonotype has a count of ten or more. The V gene is TRBV7-8, the J gene TRBJ2-7; tentatively, D is TRBD1 or TRBD2 (5 bases each). Trimming removed 0 bases at V and 2 bases at J, with 17 bases between. Germline V gene sequence: CDR1 SGHVS, CDR2 FQNEAQ. The CDR3 consists of 17 residues. The CDR3 loop is CASSLAWMGTEAYEQYF. The DNA for the CDR3 is TGTGCCAGCAGCTTAGCATGGATGGGGACCGAGGCCTACGAGCAGTACTTC.

In its sample, this clonotype was seen many times. The chain carries TRBV7-3 and TRBJ1-2, with D possibly TRBD1 on 6 matching bases. The CDR3 sequence is 14 residues long. From germline, CDR1 is SGHTA and CDR2 FQGTGA. V shed 1 base and J shed 6 bases, with 12 bases lying between them. The DNA for the CDR3 is TGTGCCAGCAGCTTAATGCGGGACACAAATGGCTACACCTTC. Its translation is CASSLMRDTNGYTF.

This rearrangement joins TRBV5-4 to TRBJ1-2; TRBD1 agrees at 8 bases. The CDR3 has 16 residues. CDR1 is SGHNT, CDR2 YYREEE, per germline (reference sequence). V lost 1 base, J lost 7 bases, and 12 bases stayed unmatched. CDR3 DNA: TGTGCCAGCAGCTTGAACAGGGGGACCGTTTCAGGTGGCTACACCTTC. Translation gives CASSLNRGTVSGGYTF.

This clonotype was seen at least ten times. The chain has TRBV20-1 and TRBJ1-2; 8 nucleotides line up with TRBD1. The CDR3 consists of 16 residues. The V and J ends lost 3 bases and 3 bases, in that order; junction bases with no gene match: 12. Germline-derived CDR1 and CDR2 are DFQATT and SNEGSKA (reference sequence). Here the CDR3 DNA reads TGCAGTGCTAGTCCCACGGGGGGACAGGACTACTATGGCTACACCTTC. Translation gives CSASPTGGQDYYGYTF.

This clonotype has a count of ten or more. This rearrangement joins TRBV29-1 to TRBJ2-5; TRBD2 matches 7 bases. Per germline, CDR1 SQVTM and CDR2 ANQGSEA. J lost 2 bases, V lost 1 base, and 1 base had no gene match. The CDR3 runs to 13 residues. CDR3 sequence: CSVEGRGQETQYF. The CDR3 region has the DNA TGCAGCGTTGAAGGGCGGGGGCAAGAGACCCAGTACTTC. Full variable domain (outside the CDR3, taken from reference TRBV29-1 and TRBJ2-5): SAVISQKPSRDICQRGTSLTIQCQVDSQVTMMFWYRQQPGQSLTLIATANQGSEATYESGFVIDKFPISRPNLTFSTLTVSNMSPEDSSIYLCSVEGRGQETQYFGPGTRLLVL.

This clonotype was seen a few times. The chain carries TRBV7-2 and TRBJ1-5; TRBD1 matches at 9 bases. The germline V gene encodes CDR1 SGHTA and CDR2 FQGNSA. Trimming removed 5 bases from V and 7 bases from J; junction bases left unmatched: 6. This CDR3 contains 14 residues. The CDR3 sequence is CASSQDRGRQPQHF. In nucleotides, the CDR3 is TGTGCCAGCAGCCAGGACAGGGGACGACAGCCCCAGCATTTT.